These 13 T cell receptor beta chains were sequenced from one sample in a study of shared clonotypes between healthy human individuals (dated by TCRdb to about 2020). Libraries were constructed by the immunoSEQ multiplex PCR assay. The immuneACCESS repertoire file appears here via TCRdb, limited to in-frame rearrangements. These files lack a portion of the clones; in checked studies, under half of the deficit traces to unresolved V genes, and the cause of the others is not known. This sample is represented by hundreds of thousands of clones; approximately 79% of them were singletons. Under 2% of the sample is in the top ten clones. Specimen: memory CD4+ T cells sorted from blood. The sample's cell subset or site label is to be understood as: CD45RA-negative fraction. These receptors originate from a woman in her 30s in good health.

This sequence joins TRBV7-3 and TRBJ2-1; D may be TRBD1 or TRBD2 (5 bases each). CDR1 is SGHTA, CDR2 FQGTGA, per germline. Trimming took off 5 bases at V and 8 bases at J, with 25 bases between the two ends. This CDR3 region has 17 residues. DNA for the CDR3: TGTGCCAGCAGCCCCCAGGGTACTAGGACCCTAAGGGATGAGCAGTTCTTC. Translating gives CASSPQGTRTLRDEQFF.

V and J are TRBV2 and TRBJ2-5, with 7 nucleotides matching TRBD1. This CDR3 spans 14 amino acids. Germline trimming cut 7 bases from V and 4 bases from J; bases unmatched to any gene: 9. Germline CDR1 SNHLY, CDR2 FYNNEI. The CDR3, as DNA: TGTGCCAGCAAAAGAGACAGGGACGGAGAGACCCAGTACTTC. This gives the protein CASKRDRDGETQYF.

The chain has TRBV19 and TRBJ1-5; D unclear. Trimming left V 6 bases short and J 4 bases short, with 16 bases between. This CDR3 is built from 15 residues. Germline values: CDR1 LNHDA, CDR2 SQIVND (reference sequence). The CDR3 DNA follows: TGTGCCAGTAGCCGCCCGGCAGGAGCGAATCAGCCCCAGCATTTT. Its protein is CASSRPAGANQPQHF. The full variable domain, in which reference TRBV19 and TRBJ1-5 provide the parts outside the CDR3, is DGGITQSPKYLFRKEGQNVTLSCEQNLNHDAMYWYRQDPGQGLRLIYYSQIVNDFQKGDIAEGYSVSREKKESFPLTVTSAQKNPTAFYLCASSRPAGANQPQHFGDGTRLSIL.

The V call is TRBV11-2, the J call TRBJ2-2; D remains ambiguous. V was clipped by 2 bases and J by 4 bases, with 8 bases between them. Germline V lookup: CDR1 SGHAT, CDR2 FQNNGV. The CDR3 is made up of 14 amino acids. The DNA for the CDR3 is TGTGCCAGCAGCTTATCCCTCGCCACCGGGGAGCTGTTTTTT. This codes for CASSLSLATGELFF.

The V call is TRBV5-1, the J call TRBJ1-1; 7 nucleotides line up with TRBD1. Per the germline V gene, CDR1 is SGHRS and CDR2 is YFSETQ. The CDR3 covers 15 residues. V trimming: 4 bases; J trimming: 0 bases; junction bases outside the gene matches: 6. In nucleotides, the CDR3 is TGCGCCAGCAGCGCCGGGACAGAACTGAACACTGAAGCTTTCTTT. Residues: CASSAGTELNTEAFF.

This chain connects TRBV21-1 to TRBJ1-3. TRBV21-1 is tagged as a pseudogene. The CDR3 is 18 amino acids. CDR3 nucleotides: TGTGCCAGCAGCCCAGTCTCGGGGGTAAGATTCGCTGGAAACACCATATATTTT. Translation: CASSPVSGVRFAGNTIYF.

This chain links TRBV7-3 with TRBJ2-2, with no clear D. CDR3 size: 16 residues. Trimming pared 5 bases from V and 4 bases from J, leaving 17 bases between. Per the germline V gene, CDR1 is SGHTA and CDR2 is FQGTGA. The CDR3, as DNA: TGTGCCAGCAGCATGCAGACCATACGTGTCACCGGGGAGCTGTTTTTT. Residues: CASSMQTIRVTGELFF.

CDR3 sequence reads: CASSPLRGRGLETEAFF. CDR3 in DNA: TGTGCCAGCTCACCACTGAGGGGGCGAGGTCTGGAGACTGAAGCTTTCTTT. The chain carries TRBV18 and TRBJ1-1; TRBD1 agrees at 7 bases. V lost 1 base, J lost 5 bases, and 13 bases stayed unmatched. The CDR3 has 17 residues. Germline-derived CDR1 and CDR2 are KGHSH and LQKENI.

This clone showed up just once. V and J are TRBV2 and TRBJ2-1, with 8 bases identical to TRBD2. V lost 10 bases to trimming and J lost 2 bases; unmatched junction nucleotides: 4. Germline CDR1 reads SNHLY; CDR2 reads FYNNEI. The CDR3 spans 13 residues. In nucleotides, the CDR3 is TGTGCCACCGCGGGAGGACCCTACAATGAGCAGTTCTTC. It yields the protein CATAGGPYNEQFF.

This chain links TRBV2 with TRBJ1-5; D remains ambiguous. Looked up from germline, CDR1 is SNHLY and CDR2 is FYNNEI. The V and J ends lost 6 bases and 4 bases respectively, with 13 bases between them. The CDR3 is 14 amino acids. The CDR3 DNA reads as TGTGCCAGCAGGAAGGACCTCTTAAATCAGCCCCAGCATTTT. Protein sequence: CASRKDLLNQPQHF.

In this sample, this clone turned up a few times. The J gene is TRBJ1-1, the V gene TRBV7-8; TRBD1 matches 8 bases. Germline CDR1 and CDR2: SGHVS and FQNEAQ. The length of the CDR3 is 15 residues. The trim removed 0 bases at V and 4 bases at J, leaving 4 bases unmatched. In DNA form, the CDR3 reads TGTGCCAGCAGCTTAGCCACCACAGGGGGCACTGAAGCTTTCTTT. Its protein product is CASSLATTGGTEAFF.

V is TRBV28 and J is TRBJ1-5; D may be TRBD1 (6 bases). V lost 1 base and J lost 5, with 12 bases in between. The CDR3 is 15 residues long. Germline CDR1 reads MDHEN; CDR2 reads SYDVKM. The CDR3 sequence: CASSLSQGSYQPQHF. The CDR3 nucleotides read TGTGCCAGCAGTTTATCACAGGGCAGTTATCAGCCCCAGCATTTT.

CDR3 DNA: TGTGCCAGCAGCCCTTATAGCGGGAGGGTGACCTACGAGCAGTACTTC. It specifies CASSPYSGRVTYEQYF. The V call is TRBV7-9, the J call TRBJ2-7; TRBD2 agrees at 11 bases. V shed 5 bases, J shed 2 bases, and the junction held 8 bases outside the gene matches. There are 16 residues in the CDR3. Germline V gene sequence: CDR1 SEHNR, CDR2 FQNEAQ (reference sequence). Drawing the rest from reference TRBV7-9 and TRBJ2-7, the complete variable domain is DTGVSQNPRHKITKRGQNVTFRCDPISEHNRLYWYRQTLGQGPEFLTYFQNEAQLEKSRLLSDRFSAERPKGSFSTLEIQRTEQGDSAMYLCASSPYSGRVTYEQYFGPGTRLTVT.